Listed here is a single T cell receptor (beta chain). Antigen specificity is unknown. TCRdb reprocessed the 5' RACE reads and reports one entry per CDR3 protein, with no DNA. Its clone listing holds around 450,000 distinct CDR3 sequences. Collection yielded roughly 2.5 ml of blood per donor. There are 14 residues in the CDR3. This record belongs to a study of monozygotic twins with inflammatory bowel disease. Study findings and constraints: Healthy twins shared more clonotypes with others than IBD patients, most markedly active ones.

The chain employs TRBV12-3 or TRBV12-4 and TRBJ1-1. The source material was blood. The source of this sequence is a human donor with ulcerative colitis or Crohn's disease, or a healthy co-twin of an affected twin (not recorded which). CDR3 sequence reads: CASSYRALNTEAFF.